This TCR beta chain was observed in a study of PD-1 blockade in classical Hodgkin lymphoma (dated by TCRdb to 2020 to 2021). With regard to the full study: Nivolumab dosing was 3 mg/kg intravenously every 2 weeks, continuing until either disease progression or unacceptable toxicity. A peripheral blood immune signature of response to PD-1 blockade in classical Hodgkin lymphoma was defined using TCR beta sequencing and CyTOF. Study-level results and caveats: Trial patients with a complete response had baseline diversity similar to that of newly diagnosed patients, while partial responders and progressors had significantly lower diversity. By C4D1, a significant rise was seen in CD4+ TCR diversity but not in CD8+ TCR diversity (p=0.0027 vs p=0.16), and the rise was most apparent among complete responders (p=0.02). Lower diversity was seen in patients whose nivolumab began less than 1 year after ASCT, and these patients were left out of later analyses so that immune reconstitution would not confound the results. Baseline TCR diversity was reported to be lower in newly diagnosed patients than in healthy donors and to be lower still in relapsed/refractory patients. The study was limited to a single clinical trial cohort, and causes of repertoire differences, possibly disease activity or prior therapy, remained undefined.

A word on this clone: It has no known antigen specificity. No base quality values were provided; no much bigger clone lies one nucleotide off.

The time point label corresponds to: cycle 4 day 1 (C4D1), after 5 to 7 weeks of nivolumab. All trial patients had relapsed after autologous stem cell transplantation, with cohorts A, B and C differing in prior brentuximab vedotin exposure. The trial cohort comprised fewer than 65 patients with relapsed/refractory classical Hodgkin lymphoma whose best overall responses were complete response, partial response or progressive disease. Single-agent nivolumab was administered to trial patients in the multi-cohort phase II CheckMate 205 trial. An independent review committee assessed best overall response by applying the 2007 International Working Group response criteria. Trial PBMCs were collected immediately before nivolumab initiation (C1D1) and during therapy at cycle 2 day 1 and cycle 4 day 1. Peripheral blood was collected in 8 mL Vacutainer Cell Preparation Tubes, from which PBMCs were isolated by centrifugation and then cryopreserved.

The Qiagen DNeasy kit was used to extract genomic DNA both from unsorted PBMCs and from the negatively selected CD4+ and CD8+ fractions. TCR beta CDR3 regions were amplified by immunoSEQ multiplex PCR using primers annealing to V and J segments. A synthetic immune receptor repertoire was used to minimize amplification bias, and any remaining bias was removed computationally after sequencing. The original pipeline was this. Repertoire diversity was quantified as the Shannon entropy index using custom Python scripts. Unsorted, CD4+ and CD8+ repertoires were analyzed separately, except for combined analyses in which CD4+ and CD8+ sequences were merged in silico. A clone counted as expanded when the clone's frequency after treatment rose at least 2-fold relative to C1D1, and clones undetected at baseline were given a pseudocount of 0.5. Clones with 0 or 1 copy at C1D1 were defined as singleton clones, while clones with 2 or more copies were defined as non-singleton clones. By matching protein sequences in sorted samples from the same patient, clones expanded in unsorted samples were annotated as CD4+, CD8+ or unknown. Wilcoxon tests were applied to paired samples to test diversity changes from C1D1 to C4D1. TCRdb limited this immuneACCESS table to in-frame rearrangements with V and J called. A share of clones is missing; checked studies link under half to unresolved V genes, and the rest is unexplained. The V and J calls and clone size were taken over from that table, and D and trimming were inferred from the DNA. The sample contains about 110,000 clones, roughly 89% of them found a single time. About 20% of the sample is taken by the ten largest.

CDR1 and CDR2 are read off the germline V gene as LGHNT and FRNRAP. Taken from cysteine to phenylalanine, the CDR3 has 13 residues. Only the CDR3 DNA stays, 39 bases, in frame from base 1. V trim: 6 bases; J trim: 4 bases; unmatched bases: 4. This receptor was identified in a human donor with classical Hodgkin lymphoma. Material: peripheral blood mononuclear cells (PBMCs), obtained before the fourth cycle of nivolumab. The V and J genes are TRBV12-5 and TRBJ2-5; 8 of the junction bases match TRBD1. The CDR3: CASGVDRGETQYF. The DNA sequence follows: TGTGCTAGTGGCGTAGACAGGGGAGAGACCCAGTACTTC.